This T cell receptor (beta chain) was recorded in a study of T cells in lung cancer brain metastases. Between roughly 2 and 5 ug genomic DNA went in, equal for pairs. The repertoire was sequenced with immunoSEQ multiplex PCR; TCRdb's copy has only in-frame clones and lacks some. The sample has about 2,300 clones; less than 95% are singletons. Patients had resection for synchronous oligometastatic disease or delayed recurrence of a solitary brain metastasis. Trimming left V 5 bases short and J 6 bases short, with 11 bases between. The germline V gene encodes CDR1 SGHVS and CDR2 FQNEAQ. This CDR3 has 13 amino acids.

Material for sequencing was tumor tissue from the primary lung tumor. The chain recombines TRBV7-8 with TRBJ2-1; D is unresolved. The clonotype was recovered from a man between 65 and 79 years old with non-small cell lung cancer. The CDR3 DNA is TGTGCCAGCAGCCACCTGATAGGCAATGAGCAGTTCTTC. Its translation is CASSHLIGNEQFF.